This T cell receptor beta chain was identified in a study of spatial heterogeneity in lung cancer. In regard to this clonotype: Its antigen remains unknown.

Time point reported: sample taken at primary tumor resection. In TCRdb, the 5' RACE reads were re-called with MiXCR into one record per CDR3 protein. In the table there are 15,000 to 20,000 distinct CDR3 sequences, 5.5% to 6.5% of which are singletons. Overall study findings and caveats: Tracking of tumor mutation counts was seen in expanded intratumoral alpha and beta TCR counts.

This sequence was found in a female donor with early-stage non-small cell lung cancer. Here the sequenced sample was lung tumor tissue, taken at surgery.

The CDR3 region is CASNRDGPYGYTF. CDR3 DNA: TGTGCCAGCAACAGGGACGGGCCCTATGGCTACACCTTC. The V gene is TRBV7-9, the J gene TRBJ1-2, with D tentatively TRBD1 (6 bases). V was shortened by 7 bases and J by 4 bases, with 13 bases between the two germline ends. The germline gives CDR1 SEHNR, CDR2 FQNEAQ (reference sequence). This CDR3 is 13 amino acids long.